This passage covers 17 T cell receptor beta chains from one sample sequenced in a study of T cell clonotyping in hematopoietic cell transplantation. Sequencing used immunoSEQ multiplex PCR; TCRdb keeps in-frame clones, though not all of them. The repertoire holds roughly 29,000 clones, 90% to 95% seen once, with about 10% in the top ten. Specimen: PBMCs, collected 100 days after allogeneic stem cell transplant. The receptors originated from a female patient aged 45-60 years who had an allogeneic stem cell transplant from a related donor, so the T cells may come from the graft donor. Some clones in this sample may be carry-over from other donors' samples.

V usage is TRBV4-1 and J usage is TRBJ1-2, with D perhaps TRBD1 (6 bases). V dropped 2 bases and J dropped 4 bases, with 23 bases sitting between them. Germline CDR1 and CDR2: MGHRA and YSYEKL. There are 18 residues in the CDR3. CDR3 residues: CASSQKGGTRDKIYGYTF. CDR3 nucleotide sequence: TGCGCCAGCAGCCAAAAAGGGGGGACACGAGACAAAATCTATGGCTACACCTTC.

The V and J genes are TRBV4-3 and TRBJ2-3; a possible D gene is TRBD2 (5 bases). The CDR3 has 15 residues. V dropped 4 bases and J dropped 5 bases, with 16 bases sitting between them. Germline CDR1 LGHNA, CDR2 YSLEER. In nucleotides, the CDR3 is TGCGCCAGCAGCCGAGCGCGGAACGAGGGAGATACGCAGTATTTT. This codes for CASSRARNEGDTQYF.

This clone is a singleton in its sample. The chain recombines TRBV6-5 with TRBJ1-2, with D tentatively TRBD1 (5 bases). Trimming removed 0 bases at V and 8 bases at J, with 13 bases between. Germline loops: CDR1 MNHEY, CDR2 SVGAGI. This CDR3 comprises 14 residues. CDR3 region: CASSYSGGLEGYTF. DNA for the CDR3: TGTGCCAGCAGTTACTCGGGGGGGTTAGAAGGCTACACCTTC.

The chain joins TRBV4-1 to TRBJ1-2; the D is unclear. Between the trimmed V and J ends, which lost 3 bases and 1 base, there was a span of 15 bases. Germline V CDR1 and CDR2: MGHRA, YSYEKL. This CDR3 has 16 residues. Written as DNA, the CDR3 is TGCGCCAGCAGCCAGCCGCCGCGCCAAATTAACTATGGCTACACCTTC. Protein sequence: CASSQPPRQINYGYTF.

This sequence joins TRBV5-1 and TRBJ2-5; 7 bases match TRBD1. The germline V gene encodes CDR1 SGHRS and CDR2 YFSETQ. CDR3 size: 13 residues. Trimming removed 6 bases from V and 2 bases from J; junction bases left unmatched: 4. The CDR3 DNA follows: TGCGCCAGCACGTTGGGACAGCAAGAGACCCAGTACTTC. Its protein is CASTLGQQETQYF. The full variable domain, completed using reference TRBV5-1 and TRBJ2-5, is KAGVTQTPRYLIKTRGQQVTLSCSPISGHRSVSWYQQTPGQGLQFLFEYFSETQRNKGNFPGRFSGRQFSNSRSEMNVSTLELGDSALYLCASTLGQQETQYFGPGTRLLVL.

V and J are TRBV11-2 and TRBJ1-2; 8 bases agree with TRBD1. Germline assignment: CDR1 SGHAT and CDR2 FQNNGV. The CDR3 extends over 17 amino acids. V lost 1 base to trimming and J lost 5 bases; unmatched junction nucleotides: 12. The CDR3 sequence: CASSLGPRKQGEYGYTF. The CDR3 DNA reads TGTGCCAGCAGCTTAGGCCCCCGAAAACAGGGGGAGTATGGCTACACCTTC.

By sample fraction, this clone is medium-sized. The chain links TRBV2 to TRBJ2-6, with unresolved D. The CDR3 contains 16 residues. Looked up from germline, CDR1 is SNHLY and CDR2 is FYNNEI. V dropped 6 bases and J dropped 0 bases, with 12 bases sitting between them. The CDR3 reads CASRAHLGSGANVLTF. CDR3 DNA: TGTGCCAGCAGGGCCCATCTAGGCTCTGGGGCCAACGTCCTGACTTTC.

The CDR3 nucleotides are TGTGCCAGCAGCTTAGTACCTCCCGGGGAGCTGTTTTTT. Amino acids: CASSLVPPGELFF. The chain employs TRBV7-2 and TRBJ2-2; D is undetermined. The CDR3 consists of 13 residues. CDR1 is SGHTA, CDR2 FQGNSA, per germline. Trimming took off 1 base at V and 6 bases at J, with 6 bases between the two ends.

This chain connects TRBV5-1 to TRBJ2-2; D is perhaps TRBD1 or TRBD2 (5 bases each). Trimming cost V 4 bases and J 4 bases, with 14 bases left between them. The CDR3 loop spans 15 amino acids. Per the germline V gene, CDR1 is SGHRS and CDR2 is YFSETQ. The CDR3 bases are TGCGCCAGCAGCGTAGGGACCGTGAGCACCGGGGAGCTGTTTTTT. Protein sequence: CASSVGTVSTGELFF.

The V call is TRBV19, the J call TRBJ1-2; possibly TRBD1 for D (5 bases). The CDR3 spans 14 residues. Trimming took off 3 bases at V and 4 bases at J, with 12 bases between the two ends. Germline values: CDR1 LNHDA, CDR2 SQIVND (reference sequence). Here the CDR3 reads CASSMGQGGYGYTF. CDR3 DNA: TGTGCCAGTAGTATGGGGCAGGGTGGCTATGGCTACACCTTC. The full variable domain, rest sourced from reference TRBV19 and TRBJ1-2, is DGGITQSPKYLFRKEGQNVTLSCEQNLNHDAMYWYRQDPGQGLRLIYYSQIVNDFQKGDIAEGYSVSREKKESFPLTVTSAQKNPTAFYLCASSMGQGGYGYTFGSGTRLTVV.

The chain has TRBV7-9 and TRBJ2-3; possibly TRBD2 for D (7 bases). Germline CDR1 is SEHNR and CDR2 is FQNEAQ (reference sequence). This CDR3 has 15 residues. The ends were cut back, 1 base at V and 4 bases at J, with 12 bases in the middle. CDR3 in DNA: TGTGCCAGCAGCTTAGAGAGGGGGGGCGCAGATACGCAGTATTTT. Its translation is CASSLERGGADTQYF.

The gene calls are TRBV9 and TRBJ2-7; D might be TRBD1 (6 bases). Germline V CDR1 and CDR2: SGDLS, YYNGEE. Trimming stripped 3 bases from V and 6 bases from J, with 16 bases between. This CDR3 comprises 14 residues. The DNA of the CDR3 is TGTGCCAGCAGCGCTACCCGACAGGTTGGCGAGCAGTACTTC. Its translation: CASSATRQVGEQYF.

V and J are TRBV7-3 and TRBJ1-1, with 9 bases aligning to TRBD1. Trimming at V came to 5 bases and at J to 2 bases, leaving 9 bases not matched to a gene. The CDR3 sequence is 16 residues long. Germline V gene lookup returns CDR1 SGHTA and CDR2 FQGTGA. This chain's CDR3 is CASSLTGQGFNTEAFF. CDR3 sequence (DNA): TGTGCCAGCAGCCTCACCGGACAGGGGTTTAACACTGAAGCTTTCTTT.

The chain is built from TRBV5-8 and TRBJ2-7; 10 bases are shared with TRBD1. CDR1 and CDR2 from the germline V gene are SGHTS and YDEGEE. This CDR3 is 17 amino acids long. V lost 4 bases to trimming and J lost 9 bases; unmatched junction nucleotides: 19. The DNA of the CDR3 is TGTGCCAGCAGCCGACCGGGACAGGGGATTGGGGGTCAATGGCAGTACTTC. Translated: CASSRPGQGIGGQWQYF. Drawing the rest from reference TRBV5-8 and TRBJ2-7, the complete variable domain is EAGVTQSPTHLIKTRGQQATLRCSPISGHTSVYWYQQALGLGLQFLLWYDEGEERNRGNFPPRFSGRQFPNYSSELNVNALELEDSALYLCASSRPGQGIGGQWQYFGPGTRLTVT.

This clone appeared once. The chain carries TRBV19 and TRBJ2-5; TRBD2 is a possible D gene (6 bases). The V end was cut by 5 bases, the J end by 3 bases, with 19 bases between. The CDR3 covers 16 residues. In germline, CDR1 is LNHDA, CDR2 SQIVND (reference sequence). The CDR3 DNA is TGTGCCAGTAGTGGCATGGGGCGGGGTGGTGAAGAGACCCAGTACTTC. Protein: CASSGMGRGGEETQYF.

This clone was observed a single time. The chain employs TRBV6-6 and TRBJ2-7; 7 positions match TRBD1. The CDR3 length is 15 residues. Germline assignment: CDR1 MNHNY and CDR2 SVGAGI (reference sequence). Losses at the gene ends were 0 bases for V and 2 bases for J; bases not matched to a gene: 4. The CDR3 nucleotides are TGTGCCAGCAGTTACTCCGGACAGGATACCTACGAGCAGTACTTC. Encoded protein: CASSYSGQDTYEQYF.

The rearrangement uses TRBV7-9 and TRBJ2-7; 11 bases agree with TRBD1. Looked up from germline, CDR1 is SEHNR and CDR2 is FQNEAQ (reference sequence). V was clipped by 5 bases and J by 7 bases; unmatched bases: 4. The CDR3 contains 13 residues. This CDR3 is CASSTGQGGEQYF. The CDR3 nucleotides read TGTGCCAGCAGCACGGGACAGGGGGGTGAGCAGTACTTC.